These 17 T cell receptor beta chains were sequenced from one sample in a study of CD4+ T cells in melanoma. The method was immunoSEQ multiplex PCR; TCRdb's version includes in-frame clones alone and lacks a portion of them. The sample records about 50,000 clones, 75% to 90% being singletons. The sequenced material came from peripheral blood. These receptors came from a human donor with melanoma.

The CDR3 region is CASSSQAGNTEAFF. CDR3 DNA: TGTGCCAGCAGCTCGCAGGCAGGGAACACTGAAGCTTTCTTT. The chain employs TRBV7-9 and TRBJ1-1; D remains ambiguous. CDR3 size: 14 residues. Germline V lookup: CDR1 SEHNR, CDR2 FQNEAQ (reference sequence). Between the trimmed V and J ends, which lost 4 bases and 1 base, there was a span of 10 bases.

In this sample, this clone turned up once. The V and J genes are TRBV5-1 and TRBJ1-2, with 7 bases identical to TRBD1. V shed 7 bases and J 4 bases; nucleotides not matched to a gene: 10. Germline CDR1 reads SGHRS; CDR2 reads YFSETQ. This CDR3 is built from 14 residues. The CDR3 loop is CASGQQTGTYGYTF. The CDR3 nucleotides read TGCGCCAGCGGACAGCAGACAGGGACCTATGGCTACACCTTC. Combining the CDR3 with reference TRBV5-1 and TRBJ1-2 gives the whole variable domain KAGVTQTPRYLIKTRGQQVTLSCSPISGHRSVSWYQQTPGQGLQFLFEYFSETQRNKGNFPGRFSGRQFSNSRSEMNVSTLELGDSALYLCASGQQTGTYGYTFGSGTRLTVV.

By sample share, this clone is medium-sized. The chain uses TRBV5-6 and TRBJ2-1; 7 bases align to TRBD1. Germline V gene data show CDR1 as SGHDT and CDR2 as YYEEEE. The CDR3 extends over 15 amino acids. Trimming at V came to 0 bases and at J to 2 bases, leaving 2 bases not matched to a gene. In DNA form, the CDR3 reads TGTGCCAGCAGCTTGGGGGACAGAGCCTACAATGAGCAGTTCTTC. Protein product: CASSLGDRAYNEQFF.

This clone was counted between two and nine times. J is TRBJ2-7 and V is TRBV30; possibly TRBD1 or TRBD2 for D (5 bases each). CDR1 is GTSNPN and CDR2 is SVGIG in the germline V gene (reference sequence). The CDR3 has 13 residues. V gave up 4 bases and J gave up 2 bases, with 12 bases separating them. CDR3 in DNA: TGTGCCTGGACCGGGACGGATGCCTACGAGCAGTACTTC. Encoded protein: CAWTGTDAYEQYF.

The rearrangement uses TRBV7-9 and TRBJ1-4; D not resolved. The CDR3 totals 15 residues. Germline lookup yields CDR1 SEHNR and CDR2 FQNEAQ (reference sequence). Trimming shortened V by 0 bases and J by 3 bases, and 8 bases separated the two germline ends. The CDR3 coding sequence is TGTGCCAGCAGCTTAGCGGAGTCCCCTAATGAAAAACTGTTTTTT. This codes for CASSLAESPNEKLFF.

V is TRBV4-3 and J is TRBJ2-7; D not certain. Trimming left V 0 bases short and J 4 bases short, with 1 base between. This CDR3 comprises 11 residues. Germline CDR1 LGHNA, CDR2 YSLEER. This CDR3 is CASSQDYEQYF. The CDR3, as DNA: TGCGCCAGCAGCCAAGATTACGAGCAGTACTTC.

The rearrangement links TRBV11-2 to TRBJ1-5, with D uncertain. CDR1 is SGHAT, CDR2 FQNNGV, per germline. The CDR3 runs 13 residues. V gave up 5 bases and J gave up 3 bases, with 8 bases separating them. CDR3 region: CASSLNHNQPQHF. The CDR3 nucleotides read TGTGCCAGCAGCCTCAATCACAATCAGCCCCAGCATTTT.

The chain is built from TRBV10-3 and TRBJ1-2; D is ambiguous. The ends were cut back, 1 base at V and 6 bases at J, with 9 bases in the middle. The CDR3 is 13 residues long. The germline gives CDR1 ENHRY, CDR2 SYGVKD. The CDR3 region is CAISEWGGNGYTF. The CDR3, as DNA: TGTGCCATCAGTGAGTGGGGTGGGAATGGCTACACCTTC.

This clone was found a few times. The CDR3 DNA is TGCGCCAGCAGCTGGGGGGCCCATAGCACAGATACGCAGTATTTT. Translating it yields CASSWGAHSTDTQYF. V gene TRBV5-1 combines with J gene TRBJ2-3; the D call may be TRBD1 or TRBD2 (6 bases each). CDR1 SGHRS and CDR2 YFSETQ come from the germline V gene. Trimming shortened V by 3 bases and J by 0 bases, and 11 bases separated the two germline ends. The CDR3 has 15 amino acids.

The J gene is TRBJ1-6, the V gene TRBV4-2; possibly TRBD1 for D (5 bases). This CDR3 contains 15 residues. V gave up 1 base and J gave up 7 bases, with 11 bases separating them. CDR1 LGHNA and CDR2 YNFKEQ come from the germline V gene. This chain's CDR3 is CASSQAQGSNSPLHF. The CDR3 region has the DNA TGTGCCAGCAGCCAAGCCCAGGGTAGCAATTCACCCCTCCACTTT.

The chain uses TRBV9 and TRBJ1-2; no clear D. CDR1 is SGDLS, CDR2 YYNGEE, per germline. This CDR3 spans 13 amino acids. Trimming took 3 bases from V and 4 from J, leaving 10 bases between them. CDR3 sequence reads: CASSASGFYGYTF. The CDR3, as DNA: TGTGCCAGCAGCGCTTCGGGGTTCTATGGCTACACCTTC.

The table lists this clone with a count of one. The rearrangement links TRBV11-3 to TRBJ2-1; TRBD1 matches at 8 bases. CDR1 SGHNT and CDR2 YENEEA come from the germline V gene. V lost 5 bases to trimming and J lost 8 bases; unmatched junction nucleotides: 8. The CDR3 has 14 amino acids. CDR3 nucleotides: TGTGCCAGCAGCCCCCGGACAGGGAAGGATGAGCAGTTCTTC. This encodes CASSPRTGKDEQFF.

The chain recombines TRBV4-3 with TRBJ1-2; tentatively, D is TRBD1 (6 bases). V was clipped by 1 base and J by 0 bases, with 9 bases between them. The germline V gene has CDR1 LGHNA and CDR2 YSLEER. The CDR3 extends over 15 amino acids. CDR3 sequence reads: CASSQGQETNYGYTF. The CDR3 DNA sequence: TGCGCCAGCAGCCAAGGACAGGAGACTAACTATGGCTACACCTTC.

The chain carries TRBV5-6 and TRBJ2-5; 8 nucleotides line up with TRBD1. The germline V gene encodes CDR1 SGHDT and CDR2 YYEEEE. After removal of 6 bases from V and 2 bases from J, the junction contained 3 bases not matched to a gene. The CDR3 consists of 13 residues. The CDR3 region is CASTRQGQETQYF. The CDR3 coding sequence is TGTGCCAGCACCCGACAGGGGCAAGAGACCCAGTACTTC.

This chain uses TRBV7-9 with TRBJ2-7; 7 bases fit TRBD1. The germline V gene encodes CDR1 SEHNR and CDR2 FQNEAQ (reference sequence). V was clipped by 5 bases and J by 1 base; unmatched bases: 11. The length of the CDR3 is 16 residues. The CDR3 coding sequence is TGTGCCAGCAGCCCCCCCCAGGGGGACAGATCCTACGAGCAGTACTTC. Protein sequence: CASSPPQGDRSYEQYF.

This clone was found once. The gene calls are TRBV10-3 and TRBJ2-1; D might be TRBD1 or TRBD2, each matching 6 bases. This CDR3 region has 15 residues. Germline-derived CDR1 and CDR2 are ENHRY and SYGVKD. Trimming shortened V by 0 bases and J by 8 bases, and 14 bases separated the two germline ends. The CDR3 spells CAISESATGADEQFF. The CDR3, as DNA: TGTGCCATCAGTGAGTCGGCGACGGGGGCGGATGAGCAGTTCTTC.

V usage is TRBV27 and J usage is TRBJ1-6; D call uncertain. Trimming removed 8 bases at V and 7 bases at J, with 12 bases between. CDR1 and CDR2 (germline): MNHEY, SMNVEV (reference sequence). The CDR3 runs to 13 residues. Here the CDR3 DNA reads TGTGCCAGCCAGTTTACGTTGAATTCACCCCTCCACTTT. Translated: CASQFTLNSPLHF.